This TCR beta chain came from a study of blood T cell repertoires in COVID-19. About the research overall: Whether acute or convalescent, the COVID-19 samples came from the United States, Italy and Spain. T cells, B-cell-depleted T cells, or PBMCs provided the cDNA or gDNA that served as material.

In the original processing: Reference gene primer amplification gave nucleated cell count estimates. Sequencing used immunoSEQ multiplex PCR; TCRdb keeps in-frame clones, though not all of them. The V and J calls and clone size come from that table; D and trimming were worked out from the DNA. There are just over 650,000 clones in the sample; around 89% occur only once, and roughly 0.26% lies in the top ten. Trimming took 5 bases from V and 4 from J; bases not matched to a gene: 14. The CDR3 spans 17 residues. Germline CDR1 SGHVS, CDR2 FNYEAQ. This sequence was found in a woman under 30 with acute or convalescent COVID-19. Sequencing input: peripheral blood. This chain links TRBV7-6 with TRBJ2-7, with 10 bases lining up with TRBD2. The DNA for the CDR3 is TGTGCCAGCAGCCAACTAGCGGGGAGCCCTATAGGGTACGAGCAGTACTTC. Its protein is CASSQLAGSPIGYEQYF.